A selection of T cell receptor beta chains follows, all from one sample in a study of cytomegalovirus exposure and HLA in healthy donors. This table comes from immunoSEQ multiplex PCR, and its TCRdb copy is limited to in-frame clones, with some not included. The table has around 67,000 clones, 68% seen once. Sequencing was done on a sample of PBMCs. These receptors came from a woman aged 25-40 years in good health and CMV-seronegative. CDR3s include the opening cysteine and the closing phenylalanine or tryptophan. The D gene is left open where the match is weak. A clone size is listed for some rows: how often the clone was seen (once, few, many), or a class if it is expanded.

TRBV5-1	NA	TRBJ1-3	NA	TGCGCCAGCAGCTTGGACGGGACATCTGGAAACACCATATATTTT	CASSLDGTSGNTIYF
TRBV11-3	NA	TRBJ1-1	NA	TGTGCCAGCAGCCAAGGATTGGGGGCGATGGCTGAAGCTTTCTTT	CASSQGLGAMAEAFF
TRBV2	NA	TRBJ2-7	NA	TGTGCCAGCGGCAGGGGCACGTCCTACGAGCAGTACTTC	CASGRGTSYEQYF
TRBV15	NA	TRBJ2-7	NA	TGTGCCACCAGCAGGGGAGCTCGTCGCGACGAGCAGTACTTC	CATSRGARRDEQYF
TRBV5-1	NA	TRBJ2-7	TRBD1	TGCGCCAGCAGCACCCTTGGGACAGTTCAATACGAGCAGTACTTC	CASSTLGTVQYEQYF
TRBV5-1	few	TRBJ1-1	NA	TGCGCCAGCAGCTTGGGGCAGGGGTATGTTTCAGGCACTGAAGCTTTCTTT	CASSLGQGYVSGTEAFF
TRBV6-5	once	TRBJ2-1	TRBD2	TGTGCCAGCAGTTCCGGGACTAGCTTCGCGCAGTTCTTC	CASSSGTSFAQFF
TRBV5-1	NA	TRBJ2-2	NA	TGCGCCAGCAGCTTGTCAGCGAACACCGGGGAGCTGTTTTTT	CASSLSANTGELFF
TRBV28	NA	TRBJ1-2	TRBD1	TGTGCCAGCAGTTTACGGAGGGGGCATGGCTACACCTTC	CASSLRRGHGYTF
TRBV19	NA	TRBJ1-1	NA	TGTGCCAGTAAAGAACAGAACACTGAAGCTTTCTTT	CASKEQNTEAFF
TRBV7-9	NA	TRBJ2-3	NA	TGTGCCAGCAGCTTATCCGCGGTAACAGATACGCAGTATTTT	CASSLSAVTDTQYF